This T cell receptor (beta chain) appears in the sequencing data of a study of low-dose radiotherapy and immunotherapy resistance in tumors. Trimming took 2 bases from V and 1 from J; bases not matched to a gene: 1. This CDR3 has 15 residues. CDR1 and CDR2 from the germline V gene are SGHRS and YFSETQ. TRAV- and TRBV-specific primers primed first-strand cDNA, covering alpha and beta chains. PCR amplification of the TCRs was performed with Phusion for approximately 20 PCR cycles, and it relied on a constant-region primer together with a V-primer adapter. TCRdb reprocessed the reads with MiXCR, giving one entry per CDR3 protein. The table records roughly 39,000 distinct CDR3 sequences, about a third of them present only once. Time point reported: before trial treatment.

The material sequenced was PBMCs, taken before treatment. This TCR was recovered from a male donor with gallbladder cancer. This sequence joins TRBV5-1 and TRBJ2-2; 8 positions agree with TRBD1. This CDR3 reads CASSFGTGNTGELFF. The CDR3 bases are TGCGCCAGCAGCTTCGGGACAGGGAACACCGGGGAGCTGTTTTTT.